The 30 T cell receptor beta chains presented below share a single source sample, sequenced in a study of cytomegalovirus exposure and HLA in healthy donors. Vbeta (60) and Jbeta (13) primers were used in the PCR. Clones were sequenced by immunoSEQ multiplex PCR, and TCRdb holds only the in-frame ones, with some missing. Of more than 100,000 clones detected, 15% appear once; the ten largest clones hold under 2%. The sample taken for sequencing was PBMCs. These receptor sequences come from a woman younger than 30 in good health and CMV-seronegative.

This clone appeared a few times. V gene TRBV10-3 combines with J gene TRBJ1-1; a weak D match, TRBD1 (5 bases). The CDR3 consists of 15 residues. Germline V lookup: CDR1 ENHRY, CDR2 SYGVKD. The V and J ends lost 11 bases and 5 bases respectively, with 24 bases between them. CDR3 sequence: CAARPRAMGGTEAFF. In DNA, the CDR3 is TGTGCCGCCCGGCCGCGGGCCATGGGGGGTACTGAAGCTTTCTTT.

This clone was observed a handful of times. V usage is TRBV14 and J usage is TRBJ2-7; the match to TRBD2 covers 10 bases. V was pared by 4 bases and J by 0 bases, with 6 bases of the junction left unmatched. The CDR3 runs to 16 residues. In germline, CDR1 is SGHDN, CDR2 FVKESK. The CDR3 sequence is CASSLFSGGPSYEQYF. CDR3 nucleotides: TGTGCCAGCAGCCTTTTTAGCGGGGGGCCCTCCTACGAGCAGTACTTC.

This clone was recorded a few times. The CDR3 sequence: CASSKEGGNQPQHF. DNA of the CDR3: TGTGCCAGCAGCAAGGAGGGCGGCAATCAGCCCCAGCATTTT. V usage is TRBV5-4 and J usage is TRBJ1-5; no reliable D call. The length of the CDR3 is 14 residues. Deletions cut 4 bases from V and 2 bases from J, with 10 bases between. Germline V gene data show CDR1 as SGHNT and CDR2 as YYREEE (reference sequence).

The gene calls are TRBV5-1 and TRBJ2-2; 9 bases match TRBD2. V trimming: 6 bases; J trimming: 4 bases; junction bases outside the gene matches: 7. The CDR3 consists of 15 residues. The germline V gene encodes CDR1 SGHRS and CDR2 YFSETQ. The CDR3 protein is CASTPAGGSTGELFF. The DNA of the CDR3 is TGCGCCAGCACCCCAGCGGGGGGTTCCACCGGGGAGCTGTTTTTT. Full variable domain (outside the CDR3, taken from reference TRBV5-1 and TRBJ2-2): KAGVTQTPRYLIKTRGQQVTLSCSPISGHRSVSWYQQTPGQGLQFLFEYFSETQRNKGNFPGRFSGRQFSNSRSEMNVSTLELGDSALYLCASTPAGGSTGELFFGEGSRLTVL.

This clone has more than one count but fewer than ten. The J gene is TRBJ2-5, the V gene TRBV6-5, with D possibly TRBD2 on 5 matching bases. Trimming shortened V by 8 bases and J by 6 bases, and 10 bases separated the two germline ends. The CDR3 has 11 amino acids. The germline gives CDR1 MNHEY, CDR2 SVGAGI. In DNA form, the CDR3 reads TGTGCCAGCTTGACGGGAAAGACCCAGTACTTC. Translating gives CASLTGKTQYF.

This clone showed up just a few times. The rearrangement joins TRBV5-5 to TRBJ1-1; D not certain. The length of the CDR3 is 14 residues. CDR1 and CDR2 from the germline V gene are SGHKS and YYEKEE (reference sequence). V lost 4 bases to trimming and J lost 4 bases, with 14 bases between them. The CDR3 here is CASSLGGSGTEAFF. CDR3 DNA: TGTGCCAGCAGCCTAGGTGGTAGCGGCACTGAAGCTTTCTTT.

The chain recombines TRBV11-1 with TRBJ2-2; D remains ambiguous. Germline-derived CDR1 and CDR2 are SGHAT and FQDESV (reference sequence). This CDR3 has 17 amino acids. V was shortened by 1 base and J by 2 bases, with 14 bases between the two germline ends. CDR3 region: CASSLGPRGLNTGELFF. The DNA of the CDR3 is TGTGCCAGCAGCTTAGGCCCCCGAGGTCTTAACACCGGGGAGCTGTTTTTT.

This clone was seen a handful of times. The chain uses TRBV13 and TRBJ2-7; TRBD2 is a possible D gene (5 bases). The CDR3 sequence is 16 residues long. The germline V and J ends were trimmed by 5 bases and 3 bases, with 20 bases remaining between them. The V gene's germline CDR1 is PRHDT and CDR2 FYEKMQ (reference sequence). The CDR3 DNA reads TGTGCCAGCAGCCCCCACAGTTTCACGGGGTTCTACGAGCAGTACTTC. The encoded protein is CASSPHSFTGFYEQYF.

The chain links TRBV9 to TRBJ1-2, with TRBD1 as a possible D gene (5 bases). Between the trimmed V and J ends, which lost 0 bases and 0 bases, there was a span of 9 bases. CDR1 and CDR2 from the germline V gene are SGDLS and YYNGEE. The CDR3 has 15 residues. This chain's CDR3 is CASSVGRATNYGYTF. The CDR3 nucleotides read TGTGCCAGCAGCGTAGGCAGGGCAACTAACTATGGCTACACCTTC.

In its sample, this clone was seen a few times. The chain employs TRBV7-9 and TRBJ1-1; D not resolved. The germline V and J ends were trimmed by 11 bases and 1 base, with 8 bases remaining between them. The germline CDR1 and CDR2 sequences are SEHNR and FQNEAQ (reference sequence). CDR3 length equals 11 residues. In nucleotides, the CDR3 is TGTGCCGTAGAGAGGAACACTGAAGCTTTCTTT. It translates to CAVERNTEAFF.

CDR3 protein: CASSRGGLAGVTGELFF. The CDR3 DNA reads as TGCGCCAGCAGCCGCGGCGGACTAGCGGGAGTCACCGGGGAGCTGTTTTTT. The chain employs TRBV5-1 and TRBJ2-2, with TRBD2 matching 13 bases. CDR3 length: 17 residues. CDR1 and CDR2 from the germline V gene are SGHRS and YFSETQ. The V gene end was trimmed by 4 bases and the J gene end by 4 bases; junction bases not matched to a gene: 7.

The chain employs TRBV28 and TRBJ1-2; 8 bases line up with TRBD1. Germline V gene sequence: CDR1 MDHEN, CDR2 SYDVKM. CDR3 length: 14 residues. Losses at the gene ends were 5 bases for V and 0 bases for J; bases not matched to a gene: 2. The CDR3 nucleotides are TGTGCCAGCAGTCAGACAGGGGCTAACTATGGCTACACCTTC. Encoded protein: CASSQTGANYGYTF.

The chain combines TRBV18 with TRBJ2-5; 8 bases are shared with TRBD1. The V segment lost 0 bases and the J segment 6 bases; nucleotides outside the gene matches: 6. Germline values: CDR1 KGHSH, CDR2 LQKENI. The CDR3 has 15 amino acids. Written as DNA, the CDR3 is TGTGCCAGCTCACCACCGGGACAGGAATTGAAGACCCAGTACTTC. Translated: CASSPPGQELKTQYF.

The chain is built from TRBV7-2 and TRBJ2-7; maybe TRBD2 (6 bases). Trimming stripped 5 bases from V and 4 bases from J, with 15 bases between. The germline gives CDR1 SGHTA, CDR2 FQGNSA. The CDR3 runs 14 residues. The chain's CDR3 is CASSPGTLVYEQYF. DNA for the CDR3: TGTGCCAGCAGCCCAGGGACTCTGGTTTACGAGCAGTACTTC.

Only a few counts were recorded for this clone. The V call is TRBV2, the J call TRBJ1-5; 9 nucleotides align to TRBD1. The trim removed 4 bases at V and 7 bases at J, leaving 11 bases unmatched. In germline, CDR1 is SNHLY, CDR2 FYNNEI. This CDR3 is built from 16 residues. The CDR3 loop reads CASSATGGEGFQPQHF. Written as DNA, the CDR3 is TGTGCCAGCAGTGCTACAGGGGGCGAGGGGTTCCAGCCCCAGCATTTT.

In this sample, this clone turned up a few times. J is TRBJ2-5 and V is TRBV6-5, with D hard to call. The CDR3 has 16 amino acids. The V end lost 2 bases, the J end lost 4 bases, and 17 bases lay between the germline ends. The germline V gene encodes CDR1 MNHEY and CDR2 SVGAGI. The CDR3 nucleotides read TGTGCCAGCAGTTACGAGCCTATCCCCCGAGGAGAGACCCAGTACTTC. This codes for CASSYEPIPRGETQYF.

The chain combines TRBV28 with TRBJ1-4; D perhaps matches TRBD1 (6 bases). This CDR3 has 14 residues. Trimming left V 0 bases short and J 8 bases short, with 10 bases between. The germline gives CDR1 MDHEN, CDR2 SYDVKM. The CDR3 bases are TGTGCCAGCAGTTTATGGGGGGCAGACGAAAAACTGTTTTTT. This translates into CASSLWGADEKLFF.

The V and J genes are TRBV19 and TRBJ1-1; TRBD1 matches 7 bases. Looked up from germline, CDR1 is LNHDA and CDR2 is SQIVND (reference sequence). V shed 6 bases, J shed 2 bases, and the junction held 3 bases outside the gene matches. The CDR3 totals 13 residues. The CDR3 nucleotides are TGTGCCAGTAGGGACAGGACAAACACTGAAGCTTTCTTT. This codes for CASRDRTNTEAFF.

This sequence joins TRBV2 and TRBJ2-5, with 9 bases lining up with TRBD2. The CDR3 sequence is 14 residues long. Unmatched junction bases numbered 8, after V lost 7 bases and J lost 5 bases. Germline assignment: CDR1 SNHLY and CDR2 FYNNEI. The CDR3 bases are TGTGCCAGCACAATAGCGGGAGCGGGCGAGACCCAGTACTTC. It encodes CASTIAGAGETQYF. Filled out from reference TRBV2 and TRBJ2-5, the complete variable domain reads EPEVTQTPSHQVTQMGQEVILRCVPISNHLYFYWYRQILGQKVEFLVSFYNNEISEKSEIFDDQFSVERPDGSNFTLKIRSTKLEDSAMYFCASTIAGAGETQYFGPGTRLLVL.

This clone turned up a few times. Here the CDR3 reads CASSPSGGHTEAFF. CDR3 bases: TGCGCCAGCAGCCCCTCGGGGGGGCACACTGAAGCTTTCTTT. V gene TRBV5-1 combines with J gene TRBJ1-1, with a tentative D call TRBD1 (6 bases). The CDR3 consists of 14 residues. Deletions cut 4 bases from V and 3 bases from J, with 13 bases between. Germline CDR1 is SGHRS and CDR2 is YFSETQ.

The CDR3 here is CASSQGQGEETQYF. CDR3 DNA: TGTGCCAGCAGTCAAGGACAGGGGGAAGAGACCCAGTACTTC. This chain connects TRBV9 to TRBJ2-5; 10 nucleotides agree with TRBD1. There are 14 residues in the CDR3. The germline V gene encodes CDR1 SGDLS and CDR2 YYNGEE. V lost 5 bases to trimming and J lost 3 bases; unmatched junction nucleotides: 4. The full variable domain, its missing parts supplied by reference TRBV9 and TRBJ2-5, is DSGVTQTPKHLITATGQRVTLRCSPRSGDLSVYWYQQSLDQGLQFLIQYYNGEERAKGNILERFSAQQFPDLHSELNLSSLELGDSALYFCASSQGQGEETQYFGPGTRLLVL.

This chain connects TRBV5-1 to TRBJ2-2; TRBD1 might be the D (6 bases). There are 14 residues in the CDR3. Trimming took off 5 bases at V and 7 bases at J, with 15 bases between the two ends. Germline CDR1 is SGHRS and CDR2 is YFSETQ. The CDR3 DNA reads as TGCGCCAGCAGATTGAAACAGGGTGACGGGGAGCTGTTTTTT. This sequence encodes CASRLKQGDGELFF.

The CDR3 sequence: CASSSWGQEYRSGANVLTF. Written as DNA, the CDR3 is TGTGCCAGCAGCTCGTGGGGACAGGAGTACCGCTCTGGGGCCAACGTCCTGACTTTC. V gene TRBV7-2 combines with J gene TRBJ2-6; 8 positions match TRBD1. Per germline, CDR1 SGHTA and CDR2 FQGNSA. The CDR3 totals 19 residues. With V trimmed by 4 bases and J by 0 bases, 11 bases remained unmatched.

On this clone: One end of the junction does not line up with germline, which may come from a read error. This chain connects TRBV13 to TRBJ2-5, with D unresolved. The better agreement between TRBJ2-7 and the DNA end casts doubt on the J call. From germline, CDR1 is PRHDT and CDR2 FYEKMQ (reference sequence). CDR3 length equals 13 residues. The CDR3 DNA is TGTGCCAGCAGCCTAGGGTTTCACTACGAGCAGTACTTC. Translation gives CASSLGFHYEQYF.

This chain's CDR3 is CASSVRQPDYEQYF. CDR3 DNA sequence: TGTGCCAGCAGTGTACGACAGCCGGACTACGAGCAGTACTTC. The rearrangement joins TRBV2 to TRBJ2-7; weak D call: TRBD1 (5 bases). Germline V gene data show CDR1 as SNHLY and CDR2 as FYNNEI. The CDR3 spans 14 residues. V shed 4 bases and J shed 3 bases, with 13 bases lying between them.

The DNA of the CDR3 is TGTGCCTGGAGGACAGGACTAGAGCTTGAGACCCAGTACTTC. Protein: CAWRTGLELETQYF. The V gene is TRBV30, the J gene TRBJ2-5; perhaps TRBD2 as D (7 bases). Germline CDR1 reads GTSNPN; CDR2 reads SVGIG (reference sequence). Deletions cut 3 bases from V and 5 bases from J, with 16 bases between. This CDR3 is built from 14 residues.

Turning to this clone: This specimen includes other DNA sequences encoding the same CDR3. The chain combines TRBV30 with TRBJ2-3; D perhaps matches TRBD2 (5 bases). Trimming took off 0 bases at V and 2 bases at J, with 9 bases between the two ends. The length of the CDR3 is 14 residues. In germline, CDR1 is GTSNPN, CDR2 SVGIG (reference sequence). The CDR3 DNA follows: TGTGCCTGGAGTGTGAAAGGACTCACAGATACGCAGTATTTT. Its translation: CAWSVKGLTDTQYF.

This clone turned up a few times. This chain joins TRBV5-4 and TRBJ2-6, with TRBD1 matching 11 bases. This CDR3 has 17 amino acids. V shed 4 bases and J 4 bases; nucleotides not matched to a gene: 7. Germline-derived CDR1 and CDR2 are SGHNT and YYREEE (reference sequence). CDR3 DNA: TGTGCCAGCAGCAAAGGACAGGGGGCTCGCGGGGCCAACGTCCTGACTTTC. Protein: CASSKGQGARGANVLTF. Complete variable domain (other parts from reference TRBV5-4 and TRBJ2-6): ETGVTQSPTHLIKTRGQQVTLRCSSQSGHNTVSWYQQALGQGPQFIFQYYREEENGRGNFPPRFSGLQFPNYSSELNVNALELDDSALYLCASSKGQGARGANVLTFGAGSRLTVL.

This clone showed up just a few times. This chain joins TRBV2 and TRBJ2-1, with 8 bases aligning to TRBD2. Germline trimming cut 3 bases from V and 2 bases from J; bases unmatched to any gene: 9. The length of the CDR3 is 17 residues. Looked up from germline, CDR1 is SNHLY and CDR2 is FYNNEI. CDR3 in amino acids: CASSDRGGAGAYNEQFF. As DNA, the CDR3 is TGTGCCAGCAGTGATCGGGGCGGAGCGGGAGCCTACAATGAGCAGTTCTTC.

The CDR3 loop reads CAPILTGVGSYEQYF. The CDR3 DNA reads TGTGCCCCCATTCTGACCGGGGTGGGGAGCTACGAGCAGTACTTC. The gene calls are TRBV10-3 and TRBJ2-7; a possible D gene is TRBD2 (5 bases). Per the germline V gene, CDR1 is ENHRY and CDR2 is SYGVKD. V was shortened by 11 bases and J by 3 bases, with 23 bases between the two germline ends. The CDR3 length is 15 residues.